The clone carrying this TCR beta chain was counted many times. The antigen remains undetermined. These data are taken from a study of T cells in Graves' hyperthyroidism and ophthalmopathy. Study-level results: Most thyroid-expanded clonotypes above 0.001 were also found in blood. By a 13 V-J model, ophthalmopathy was set apart from stable hyperthyroidism.

Deletions cut 1 base from V and 1 base from J, with 10 bases between. This CDR3 has 15 amino acids. The CDR3 regions of TCR beta were amplified from RNA transcripts. RT-PCR in the first round (using the HTBI primer set) targeted the TCR CDR3. TCRdb passed the multiplex PCR reads through MiXCR, listing each CDR3 protein once. This table holds about 210,000 distinct CDR3 sequences, about 15% found once. Orbital computed tomography and thyroid ultrasound, together with serum TRAb and thyroxine and clinical symptoms, were used for diagnoses. The sequencing sample was made of blood. This chain uses TRBV12-3 or TRBV12-4 with TRBJ1-1; D is possibly TRBD1 (6 bases). This sequence was found in a man aged 50 to 59 with Graves' hyperthyroidism. This CDR3 reads CASSLVQGSNTEAFF. DNA for the CDR3: TGTGCCAGCAGTTTAGTTCAGGGGTCGAACACTGAAGCTTTCTTT.